This T cell receptor (beta chain) came from a study of T cells in localized non-small cell lung cancer (dated by TCRdb to 2019 to 2021). A note on the overall study: The study analyzed T cell repertoires of about 230 early-stage NSCLC patients, comparing tumors and uninvolved tumor-adjacent lungs. All 220 or so NSCLC patients in the cohort were treatment-naive and had localized lung tumors that were resected. Of the NSCLC patients, fewer than 150 were male and around 99 were female, and the mean age was approximately 69 years.

The immunoSEQ Assay was used to sequence TCR beta CDR3 regions from DNA. Turning to the authors' computational methods: To compute T cell density, TCR beta template counts were normalized to usable DNA, which was estimated by amplifying housekeeping genes. Richness was estimated using the preseqR package, with extrapolation to 400,000 templates for PBMC samples and to 120,000 templates for tissue samples. Clonality was taken to be one minus Pielou's evenness. To identify tissue-enriched TCRs, differential abundance testing was run on productive amino-acid clonotypes with a minimum total count of 5 and an alpha of 0.1. The Jaccard Index and the Morisita Overlap Index were used to measure how much the repertoires overlapped between compartments. GLIPH grouped TCR beta CDR3s together with public tetramer-defined viral CDR3s, and a viral motif had to include at least three viral sequences and show V-gene enrichment. What TCRdb holds here is the immuneACCESS table cut down to in-frame rearrangements. Part of the clones is not present; checked against another copy, under half of the missing clones reflect an unresolved V gene, and the others are unexplained. The DNA gave D and trimming, while V, J and clone size come from that table. This sample holds approximately 20,000 clones; over 75% were observed only once. 15% to 20% of the sample rests with the top ten.

V lost 3 bases and J lost 1 base, and the count of bases not matched to a germline gene is 2. The germline V gene yields SGHVS for CDR1 and FQNEAQ for CDR2. The cysteine opens and the phenylalanine closes a CDR3 of 14 amino acids. Just the 42-base CDR3 DNA is kept, in frame starting at base 1. Beyond this particular receptor, the publication reports: Higher blood T cell density associated with longer overall survival, while higher adjacent-lung clonality associated with shorter survival. Because the study design was exploratory, TCR variables were selected using unadjusted p-values without false-discovery rate correction. Of the top 100 tumor clones, a median of 57 were detected in paired uninvolved adjacent lung; 28 were also among that lung's top 100. Because multi-region sequencing of the tumors was not done, intratumor heterogeneity could not be ruled out. Uninvolved tumor-adjacent lung showed the highest T cell clonality, higher than tumor, which suggests more focused antigenic responses in the uninvolved tumor-adjacent lung.

This clone was observed a single time. The antigen this receptor binds is unknown. No per-base quality is available; no much larger clone lies one base away. At diagnosis, peripheral blood, uninvolved tumor-adjacent lung and tumor were collected and were preserved as a mix of fresh-frozen and FFPE material. Blood samples were analyzed as peripheral blood mononuclear cells for TCR repertoire profiling. The origin of this receptor is a woman aged 40 to 75 with stage II squamous cell lung carcinoma. The sequences come from PBMCs, collected before any cancer treatment. The receptor chain draws on TRBV7-8 and TRBJ1-1; 7 bases in between match TRBD1. In nucleotide form, the sequence is TGTGCCAGCAGCTTGGACAGGCCGAACACTGAAGCTTTCTTT. This gives the protein CASSLDRPNTEAFF.